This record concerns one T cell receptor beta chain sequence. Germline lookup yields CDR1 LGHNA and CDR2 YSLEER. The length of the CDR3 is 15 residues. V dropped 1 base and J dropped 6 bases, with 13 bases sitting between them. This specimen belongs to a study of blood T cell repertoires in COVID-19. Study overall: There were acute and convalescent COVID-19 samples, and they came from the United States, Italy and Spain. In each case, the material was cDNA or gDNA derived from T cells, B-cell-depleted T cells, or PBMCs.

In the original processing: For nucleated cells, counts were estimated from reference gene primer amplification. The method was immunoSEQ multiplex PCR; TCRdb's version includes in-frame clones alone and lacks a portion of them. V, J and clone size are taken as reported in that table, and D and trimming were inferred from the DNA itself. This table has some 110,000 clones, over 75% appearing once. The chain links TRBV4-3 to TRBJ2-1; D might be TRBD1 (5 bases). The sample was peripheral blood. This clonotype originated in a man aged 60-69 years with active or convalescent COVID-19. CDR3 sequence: CASSQGVGQGNEQFF. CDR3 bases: TGCGCCAGCAGCCAAGGGGTAGGTCAGGGCAATGAGCAGTTCTTC.